The clone carrying this T cell receptor beta chain was detected a few times. Its antigen is undetermined. The junction differs from germline at one of its ends, possibly a read error. This record comes from a study of breast tumors, draining lymph nodes, adjacent tissues. TCRdb itself ran the multiplex PCR reads through MiXCR, one entry per CDR3 protein. Counted here are 250,000 or so distinct CDR3 sequences, under 35% occurring once; the ten biggest clones make up 1.1%. The study, taken as a whole, reports: That most tumor T cells come from lymph nodes remained unproven. Compared with lymph nodes, tumors were less diverse; compared with nontumor tissue, more. Luminal-like breast cancer showed significantly higher tumor–nontumor repertoire similarity than basal-like.

From germline, CDR1 is SGHVS and CDR2 FQNEAQ. The CDR3 length is 17 residues. The lymph nodes were axillary draining lymph nodes from breast cancer patients. What was sequenced was axillary lymph node tissue. V is TRBV7-8 and J is TRBJ2-2, with TRBD1 matching over 7 bases. The receptor comes from a female donor with breast cancer. Some clones in this sample may be carry-over from other donors' samples. The CDR3 DNA reads as TGTGCCAGCAGCTTGCCCAGGGACAGCCAGAACACCGGGGTGCTGTTTTTT. Amino acids: CASSLPRDSQNTGVLFF.